The TCR beta chain described here comes from a study of OX40 agonist ivuxolimab in advanced cancers. Across the whole study: Patients got intravenous ivuxolimab at 0.01 to 10 mg/kg every 2 weeks. Melanoma, hepatocellular carcinoma, head and neck or renal cell cancer occurred in dose-escalation patients. Of the participants, approximately 36% had some prior anti-PD-1, anti-PD-L1 or anti-CTLA-4 therapy, which was allowed.

Assay used: immunoSEQ multiplex PCR; TCRdb lists only in-frame clones, some missing. The table records about 110,000 clones, about 91% of them present only once. This CDR3 spans 14 amino acids. The V and J ends lost 3 bases and 2 bases, in that order; junction bases with no gene match: 4. Looked up from germline, CDR1 is GTSNPN and CDR2 is SVGIG (reference sequence). This clone was seen a handful of times. This TCR was recovered from an adult with an advanced solid tumor such as melanoma, head and neck, liver or kidney cancer. The chain recombines TRBV30 with TRBJ1-2; 9 bases fit TRBD1. The sample here was CD4+ or CD8+ T cells sorted from blood, taken in a trial of the OX40 agonist ivuxolimab. The CDR3 nucleotides are TGTGCCTGGAGGCGGGGACAGGGCAACTATGGCTACACCTTC. It yields the protein CAWRRGQGNYGYTF.